This TCR beta chain was identified in a study of T cells in localized non-small cell lung cancer. Study conclusions and caveats: When the top 100 tumor clones were examined, a median approximately 59 of them also appeared in the adjacent lung, which was paired and uninvolved.

CDR1 SGHTA and CDR2 FQGNSA come from the germline V gene. This CDR3 is built from 18 residues. Germline trimming cut 5 bases from V and 0 bases from J; bases unmatched to any gene: 10. The repertoire was sequenced with immunoSEQ multiplex PCR; TCRdb's copy has only in-frame clones and lacks some. The table lists some 22,000 clones, approximately 91% of them singletons. Note on this clone: Its antigen is undetermined.

The chain recombines TRBV7-2 with TRBJ1-6, with 7 bases aligning to TRBD1. This specimen was PBMCs, taken before any cancer treatment. The sequence was collected from a man aged 35 to 70 with stage II squamous cell lung carcinoma. CDR3: CASSPRSTGSSYNSPLHF. CDR3 nucleotide sequence: TGTGCCAGCAGCCCGAGGTCGACAGGGAGCTCCTATAATTCACCCCTCCACTTT.